One and the same sample provided the 14 T cell receptor beta chains below, sequenced in a study of cytomegalovirus exposure and HLA in healthy donors. The study ran its PCR with 60 Vbeta and 13 Jbeta primers. Repertoires were generated with immunoSEQ multiplex PCR, while TCRdb's copy carries only in-frame clones and drops some. The sample holds about 160,000 clones; roughly 79% are singletons and the top ten take less than 9%. The specimen sequenced was PBMCs. These receptors all stem from a male donor in good health and CMV-seropositive.

This chain uses TRBV5-6 with TRBJ2-7; TRBD1 agrees at 8 bases. This CDR3 region has 16 residues. The trim removed 2 bases at V and 4 bases at J, leaving 11 bases unmatched. Germline loops: CDR1 SGHDT, CDR2 YYEEEE. As DNA, the CDR3 is TGTGCCAGCAGCTTTACACCGGGACAGGCTGATTACGAGCAGTACTTC. This translates into CASSFTPGQADYEQYF.

V gene TRBV27 combines with J gene TRBJ2-2; 8 bases map to TRBD1. Germline V gene lookup returns CDR1 MNHEY and CDR2 SMNVEV (reference sequence). Trimming took 4 bases from V and 6 from J; bases not matched to a gene: 7. The CDR3 extends over 15 amino acids. The CDR3 DNA reads TGTGCCAGCAGTTCTAGTGACAGGGGATCCGGGGAGCTGTTTTTT. Translated, it gives CASSSSDRGSGELFF.

The chain has TRBV9 and TRBJ2-2, with TRBD1 matching 9 bases. Germline CDR1 is SGDLS and CDR2 is YYNGEE. V gave up 2 bases and J gave up 2 bases; unmatched junction bases: 7. The CDR3 is made up of 17 amino acids. The CDR3 region has the DNA TGTGCCAGCAGCGTGACAGGGGGACTATTAAACACCGGGGAGCTGTTTTTT. Its protein is CASSVTGGLLNTGELFF. The full variable domain, in which reference TRBV9 and TRBJ2-2 provide the parts outside the CDR3, is DSGVTQTPKHLITATGQRVTLRCSPRSGDLSVYWYQQSLDQGLQFLIQYYNGEERAKGNILERFSAQQFPDLHSELNLSSLELGDSALYFCASSVTGGLLNTGELFFGEGSRLTVL.

This rearrangement joins TRBV4-3 to TRBJ2-1, with 8 bases aligning to TRBD2. The CDR3 is 15 amino acids. The J segment lost 6 bases and the V segment lost 1 base, leaving 5 bases of the junction unmatched. CDR1 is LGHNA, CDR2 YSLEER, per germline. In nucleotides, the CDR3 is TGCGCCAGCAGCCAAGGGACTAGCAGGGGCAATGAGCAGTTCTTC. This translates into CASSQGTSRGNEQFF.

The chain recombines TRBV19 with TRBJ1-2; tentatively, D is TRBD1 (5 bases). Germline CDR1 is LNHDA and CDR2 is SQIVND (reference sequence). The CDR3 contains 16 residues. Trimming stripped 5 bases from V and 1 base from J, with 17 bases between. The CDR3: CASSSGHGPLNYGYTF. In nucleotides, the CDR3 is TGTGCCAGTAGTTCCGGACACGGCCCTCTTAACTATGGCTACACCTTC.

The V gene is TRBV7-9, the J gene TRBJ1-6; D is unresolved. CDR1 is SEHNR, CDR2 FQNEAQ, per germline (reference sequence). The ends were cut back, 1 base at V and 9 bases at J, with 22 bases in the middle. There are 18 residues in the CDR3. CDR3 loop: CASSLGRGAGGVGSPLHF. The CDR3 DNA sequence: TGTGCCAGCAGCTTAGGGAGAGGAGCAGGAGGTGTAGGTTCACCCCTCCACTTT.

V is TRBV5-1 and J is TRBJ1-6; 7 nucleotides match TRBD1. This CDR3 is 15 amino acids long. With 4 bases clipped from V and 3 bases from J, the junction kept 4 bases outside the gene matches. Germline assignment: CDR1 SGHRS and CDR2 YFSETQ. The CDR3 DNA sequence: TGCGCCAGCAGCCTGGACAGGTTCTATAATTCACCCCTCCACTTT. Translated, it gives CASSLDRFYNSPLHF.

The chain employs TRBV6-1 and TRBJ1-2; perhaps TRBD1 as D (6 bases). V was shortened by 5 bases and J by 4 bases, with 11 bases between the two germline ends. Germline-derived CDR1 and CDR2 are MNHNS and SASEGT. The CDR3 loop spans 13 amino acids. For the CDR3, the DNA is TGTGCCAGCAGTTCCCAGGGGCTCTATGGCTACACCTTC. Translating it yields CASSSQGLYGYTF.

This chain connects TRBV5-4 to TRBJ1-1, with D possibly matching TRBD1 (5 bases). The CDR3 covers 13 residues. The germline gives CDR1 SGHNT, CDR2 YYREEE (reference sequence). V lost 5 bases and J 4 bases, leaving 12 bases between the germline ends. As DNA, the CDR3 is TGTGCCAGCAGGCGGGGTGGGGGCACTGAAGCTTTCTTT. Encoded protein: CASRRGGGTEAFF.

This chain connects TRBV28 to TRBJ1-2, with D unclear. This CDR3 has 13 residues. Trimming took 5 bases from V and 4 from J, leaving 11 bases between them. Germline assignment: CDR1 MDHEN and CDR2 SYDVKM. CDR3 sequence reads: CASSPGGIYGYTF. The CDR3 DNA reads as TGTGCCAGCAGTCCCGGAGGGATCTATGGCTACACCTTC.

The chain combines TRBV6-1 with TRBJ1-2; D perhaps matches TRBD1 (6 bases). The CDR3 consists of 15 residues. V was clipped by 3 bases and J by 6 bases, with 17 bases between them. CDR1 and CDR2 from the germline V gene are MNHNS and SASEGT. CDR3 residues: CASSERRGAGNGYTF. The CDR3, as DNA: TGTGCCAGCAGTGAGCGGCGGGGGGCGGGAAATGGCTACACCTTC.

This clone was observed a handful of times. The chain uses TRBV7-9 and TRBJ2-2; D unresolved. The CDR3 sequence is 15 residues long. V lost 5 bases and J lost 6, with 16 bases in between. Germline assignment: CDR1 SEHNR and CDR2 FQNEAQ (reference sequence). The CDR3 loop reads CASSPTSGTAGELFF. Written as DNA, the CDR3 is TGTGCCAGCAGCCCGACATCAGGAACCGCCGGGGAGCTGTTTTTT.

The V and J genes are TRBV7-8 and TRBJ1-4, with D tentatively TRBD1 (6 bases). Trimming took off 5 bases at V and 2 bases at J, with 15 bases between the two ends. Looked up from germline, CDR1 is SGHVS and CDR2 is FQNEAQ. There are 16 residues in the CDR3. CDR3 protein: CASSGTRGGTNEKLFF. The CDR3, as DNA: TGTGCCAGCAGCGGGACCCGGGGGGGCACTAATGAAAAACTGTTTTTT.

This clone was counted between two and nine times. V is TRBV10-3 and J is TRBJ1-1; the match to TRBD1 covers 9 bases. V dropped 4 bases and J dropped 3; count of bases not matched to a gene: 6. Germline loops: CDR1 ENHRY, CDR2 SYGVKD. The CDR3 is made up of 15 amino acids. CDR3 residues: CAISGATGGHTEAFF. The CDR3 nucleotides are TGTGCCATCAGTGGGGCTACAGGGGGCCACACTGAAGCTTTCTTT.